This T cell receptor (beta chain) was identified in a study of beta chain features in type 1 diabetes. Since all of the isolated RNA was reverse transcribed, expressed TCRB transcripts were what got sequenced. Generated by immunoSEQ multiplex PCR, the TCRdb table keeps only in-frame clones and is missing some. This sample yields around 330,000 clones, of which 9.5% to 12% are seen a single time; just over 0.015% belongs to the top ten. The CDR3 has 14 residues. Germline V CDR1 and CDR2: SGHVS, FQNEAQ. This clone was observed a few times. At one end, the junction sequence differs from germline, possibly due to a read error.

This clonotype was sampled from a woman in her thirties in good health. Sequenced: naive CD4+ T cells from blood. V and J are TRBV7-8 and TRBJ2-2; 11 nucleotides agree with TRBD2. The CDR3 DNA reads TGTGCCAGCAGCCTAGCGGGAGGCGCCGGGGAGCTGTTTTTT. Protein sequence: CASSLAGGAGELFF. The full variable domain, rest sourced from reference TRBV7-8 and TRBJ2-2, is GAGVSQSPRYKVAKRGQDVALRCDPISGHVSLFWYQQALGQGPEFLTYFQNEAQLDKSGLPSDRFFAERPEGSVSTLKIQRTQQEDSAVYLCASSLAGGAGELFFGEGSRLTVL.